Listed below are T cell receptor beta chains from one sample, sequenced in a study of CD8+CD57+ T cells in acquired aplastic anemia. TCRdb processed the reads anew with MiXCR; each CDR3 protein has one entry. Here the sample spans 250,000 to 300,000 distinct CDR3 sequences, around 60% being singletons. The specimen sequenced was sorted CD4+, CD8+, or CD8+CD57+ T cells (not recorded which) from PBMCs. The receptors were gathered from a human donor with severe aplastic anemia or a healthy control (not recorded which). The CDR3 runs from the conserved cysteine through the conserved F or W. The D gene is left open where the match is weak. Size is stated for part of the rows, as once, few or many counts, or as a class when the clone is expanded.

>TRBJ1-5|many|.|TRBV28
CASSSGVSQPQHF
TGTGCCAGCAGTTCAGGGGTTTCTCAGCCCCAGCATTTT
>TRBJ2-3|.|.|TRBV10-3
CASSLGLTESDTQYF
TGTGCCAGCAGTTTAGGACTGACCGAATCAGATACGCAGTATTTT
>TRBJ2-3|once|.|TRBV12-3/TRBV12-4
CASTGRTDTQYF
TGTGCCAGCACAGGCCGCACAGATACGCAGTATTTT
>TRBJ2-7|.|.|TRBV9
CASSVLDGPTYEQYF
TGTGCCAGCAGCGTCCTGGACGGACCTACCTACGAGCAGTACTTC
>TRBJ1-4|many|.|TRBV4-2
CASNPEGPSTNEKLFF
TGTGCCAGCAATCCAGAAGGGCCTTCAACTAATGAAAAACTGTTTTTT
>TRBJ2-5|.|TRBD1|TRBV29-1
CSVEADRGFQETQYF
TGCAGCGTTGAGGCCGACAGGGGGTTCCAAGAGACCCAGTACTTC
>TRBJ1-4|many|TRBD1|TRBV5-8
CASGRTGRKGKLFF
TGTGCCAGCGGGAGGACAGGGAGAAAGGGAAAACTGTTTTTT
>TRBJ1-5|.|.|TRBV2
CASKVGTSGGPQHF
TGTGCCAGCAAAGTCGGGACATCAGGCGGGCCCCAGCATTTT
>TRBJ1-4|many|.|TRBV11-2
CASSNAREKLFF
TGTGCCAGCAGCAATGCCAGAGAAAAACTGTTTTTT
>TRBJ2-7|.|TRBD2|TRBV7-6
CASSLASGANEQYF
TGTGCCAGCAGCTTAGCTAGCGGGGCCAACGAGCAGTACTTC
>TRBJ2-5|.|.|TRBV24-1
CASSPPTGRVQETQYF
TGTGCCAGCAGTCCTCCGACAGGGAGGGTGCAAGAGACCCAGTACTTC
>TRBJ1-4|many|.|TRBV5-1
CASSLGPGDGKLFF
TGCGCCAGCAGCTTGGGGCCAGGGGATGGGAAACTGTTTTTT
>TRBJ1-3|.|.|TRBV10-1
CASRDRGSGNTIYF
TGCGCCAGCAGGGACAGAGGCTCTGGAAACACCATATATTTT
>TRBJ1-2|many|TRBD1|TRBV9
CASSPRWDRETGYTF
TGTGCCAGCAGCCCGCGCTGGGACAGGGAGACGGGCTACACCTTC
>TRBJ2-5|.|.|TRBV12-3/TRBV12-4
CASSSREGEGETQYF
TGTGCCAGCAGTTCCCGAGAGGGGGAAGGAGAGACCCAGTACTTC
>TRBJ2-7|.|.|TRBV29-1
CSVRSATSYEQYF
TGCAGCGTTCGGTCAGCTACCTCCTACGAGCAGTACTTC
>TRBJ2-7|many|.|TRBV11-2
CASSSGTVYEQYF
TGTGCCAGCAGCTCCGGGACGGTCTACGAGCAGTACTTC
>TRBJ2-7|.|.|TRBV19
CASSLGQPYERQYF
TGTGCCAGTAGTCTCGGACAGCCTTACGAGCGGCAGTACTTC
>TRBJ2-7|.|TRBD1|TRBV7-2
CASSPTTGGYEQYF
TGTGCCAGCAGCCCTACGACAGGGGGGTACGAGCAGTACTTC
>TRBJ1-6|.|.|TRBV7-9
CASSLAREQTPLHF
TGTGCCAGCAGCTTGGCCCGGGAGCAAACACCCCTCCACTTT
>TRBJ1-2|.|.|TRBV9
CASSVGGRTYGYTF
TGTGCCAGCAGCGTAGGGGGGCGGACCTATGGCTACACCTTC
>TRBJ1-1|.|.|TRBV15
CATSGDSTGTGRMNTEAFF
TGTGCCACCAGCGGAGATTCGACGGGAACAGGGCGCATGAACACTGAAGCTTTCTTT
>TRBJ1-5|many|.|TRBV6-2/TRBV6-3
CASTNTNNQPQHF
TGTGCCAGCACCAACACTAACAATCAGCCCCAGCATTTT
>TRBJ2-3|.|.|TRBV14
CASSQGLLPQYF
TGTGCCAGCAGCCAAGGGTTGCTCCCGCAGTATTTT
>TRBJ2-7|many|.|TRBV14
CASSQAYEQYF
TGTGCCAGCAGCCAAGCCTACGAGCAGTACTTC
>TRBJ2-7|.|.|TRBV5-1
CASSLGGGAAPYERYF
TGCGCCAGCAGCTTGGGAGGGGGGGCCGCCCCCTACGAGCGGTACTTC
>TRBJ1-5|.|.|TRBV24-1
CATSGAGNQPQHF
TGTGCCACTAGTGGTGCGGGGAATCAGCCCCAGCATTTT
>TRBJ1-2|many|.|TRBV6-1
CASTRTPPNYGYTF
TGTGCCAGCACTAGGACGCCACCTAACTATGGCTACACCTTC
>TRBJ1-6|.|.|TRBV6-1
CASSEAGGTSPLHF
TGTGCCAGCAGTGAAGCGGGCGGAACTTCACCCCTCCACTTT